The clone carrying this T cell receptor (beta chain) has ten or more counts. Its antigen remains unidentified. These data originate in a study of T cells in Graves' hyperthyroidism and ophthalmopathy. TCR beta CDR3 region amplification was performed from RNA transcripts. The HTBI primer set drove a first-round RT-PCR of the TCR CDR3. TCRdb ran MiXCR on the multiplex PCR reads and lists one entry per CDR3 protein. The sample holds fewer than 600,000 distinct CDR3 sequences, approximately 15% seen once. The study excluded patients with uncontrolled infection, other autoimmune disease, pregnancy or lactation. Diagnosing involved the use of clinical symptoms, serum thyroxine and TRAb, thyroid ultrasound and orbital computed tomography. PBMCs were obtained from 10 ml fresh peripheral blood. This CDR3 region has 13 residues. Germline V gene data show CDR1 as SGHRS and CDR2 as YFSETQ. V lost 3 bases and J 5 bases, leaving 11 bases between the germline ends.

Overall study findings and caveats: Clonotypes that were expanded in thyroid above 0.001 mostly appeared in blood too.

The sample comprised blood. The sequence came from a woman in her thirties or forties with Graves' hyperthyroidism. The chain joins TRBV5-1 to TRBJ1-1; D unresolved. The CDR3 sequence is CASSYGGWTEAFF. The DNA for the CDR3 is TGCGCCAGCAGCTATGGAGGCTGGACTGAAGCTTTCTTT.